This T cell receptor (beta chain) was recovered during a study of T cells in Graves' hyperthyroidism and ophthalmopathy. V lost 4 bases and J 0 bases, leaving 11 bases between the germline ends. The CDR3 sequence is 14 residues long. The V gene's germline CDR1 is SGHRS and CDR2 YFSETQ. About this clonotype: A much larger clone differs from this one at a single base, so this may be a read error.

The study based diagnoses on clinical symptoms, serum thyroxine and TRAb, thyroid ultrasound and orbital computed tomography. The investigators amplified TCR beta CDR3 regions from RNA transcripts. The HTBI primer set served for first-round RT-PCR of the TCR CDR3. TCRdb ran MiXCR on the multiplex PCR reads and lists one entry per CDR3 protein. The repertoire consists of 480,000 or so distinct CDR3 sequences, with over 45% occurring once and the leading ten covering about 45%. Specimen: peripheral blood or thyroid tissue (not recorded which). The receptor comes from an adult woman with Graves' disease, either hyperthyroidism or ophthalmopathy (not recorded which). The chain combines TRBV5-1 with TRBJ2-7; no firm D call. The CDR3 region is CASSLGRPSYEQYF. Written as DNA, the CDR3 is TGCGCCAGCAGCCTAGGCAGGCCCTCCTACGAGCAGTACTTC. Complete variable domain (other parts from reference TRBV5-1 and TRBJ2-7): KAGVTQTPRYLIKTRGQQVTLSCSPISGHRSVSWYQQTPGQGLQFLFEYFSETQRNKGNFPGRFSGRQFSNSRSEMNVSTLELGDSALYLCASSLGRPSYEQYFGPGTRLTVT.